Below are 5 T cell receptor beta chains sequenced from a single sample in a study of vaccination and CD4 T cells after COVID-19. The Oncomine TCR Beta short-read assay was what sequenced the DNA obtained from cultured CD4+ T cells. Each CDR3 protein gets one entry after TCRdb re-called the PCR reads with MiXCR. The profile shows over 9,000 distinct CDR3 sequences, 20% to 30% of them singletons. Stated treatment: roughly nine-day PBMC culture with coronavirus spike peptide pools or control peptides (ViraFEST assay). No antigens are known for them. The sample in question was CD4+ T cells from blood, cultured in vitro, obtained after SARS-CoV-2 vaccination. These receptors came from a human donor who had recovered from COVID-19.

V usage is TRBV20-1 and J usage is TRBJ1-5; D gene ambiguous. V was shortened by 0 bases and J by 7 bases, with 7 bases between the two germline ends. CDR1 is DFQATT and CDR2 is SNEGSKA in the germline V gene (reference sequence). This CDR3 has 12 amino acids. The CDR3: CSARDRGQPQHF. The CDR3 DNA reads TGCAGTGCTAGAGATCGGGGACAGCCCCAGCATTTT.

This chain links TRBV7-9 with TRBJ2-5; 8 nucleotides line up with TRBD2. Germline CDR1 and CDR2: SEHNR and FQNEAQ (reference sequence). The junction had 15 bases not matched to a gene; V was cut back by 8 bases and J by 4 bases. The CDR3 covers 16 residues. As DNA, the CDR3 is TGTGCCAGCGGGGTGGGGTTGAGCGGGAGTGGAGAGACCCAGTACTTC. Translating it yields CASGVGLSGSGETQYF.

This rearrangement joins TRBV12-3 or TRBV12-4 to TRBJ2-3, with TRBD2 matching 11 bases. J gave up 2 bases and V 5 bases, and 9 bases lay outside the gene matches. CDR3 length: 17 amino acids. CDR3 residues: CASSGGLAGGPTDTQYF. For the CDR3, the DNA is TGTGCCAGCAGTGGGGGGCTAGCGGGAGGTCCCACAGATACGCAGTATTTT.

The chain is built from TRBV20-1 and TRBJ2-3; D remains ambiguous. This CDR3 is 13 amino acids long. The V end was cut by 1 base, the J end by 1 base, with 6 bases between. Germline V gene sequence: CDR1 DFQATT, CDR2 SNEGSKA (reference sequence). CDR3 sequence (DNA): TGCAGTGCTAGAGTCAGTCGCACAGATACGCAGTATTTT. It is translated as CSARVSRTDTQYF.

V usage is TRBV7-2 and J usage is TRBJ2-7, with 7 bases fitting TRBD2. CDR1 is SGHTA, CDR2 FQGNSA, per germline. The CDR3 length is 15 residues. J lost 3 bases, V lost 1 base, and 6 bases had no gene match. The CDR3 DNA reads as TGTGCCAGCAGCTTAGGTGGCGGGGGTAACTACGAGCAGTACTTC. It yields the protein CASSLGGGGNYEQYF.